The clone carrying this T cell receptor (beta chain) was recorded many times. This specimen belongs to a study of blood T cell repertoires in COVID-19. Study at large: Acute and convalescent COVID-19 specimens originated in the United States, Italy and Spain.

Method: immunoSEQ multiplex PCR; TCRdb's copy keeps in-frame clones and lacks some. The table includes fewer than 400,000 clones, around 82% detected once. In germline, CDR1 is SGHRS, CDR2 YFSETQ. V dropped 2 bases and J dropped 4; count of bases not matched to a gene: 10. This CDR3 has 17 residues. J is TRBJ2-1 and V is TRBV5-1, with 9 bases that match TRBD2. The sequenced sample was peripheral blood. The sequence derives from a man aged 25-45 years with active or convalescent COVID-19. CDR3 coding DNA: TGCGCCAGCAGCTTCACAGGGGCTAGCGGGGTTTACAATGAGCAGTTCTTC. Its protein is CASSFTGASGVYNEQFF.